The rows below give T cell receptor beta chains drawn from one sample of a study of blood T cells in healthy people across ages. MiXCR, applied by TCRdb to the 5' RACE reads, yields one record per CDR3 protein. The sample includes around 1.5 million distinct CDR3 sequences, roughly 64% of them seen just once. Sequences were obtained from blood. Receptor source: a man aged 18 to 30 in good health. CDR3s include the opening cysteine and the closing phenylalanine or tryptophan. The order of the fields is V gene, CDR3 protein.

TRBV4-3 CASSQEFGGYEQFF
TRBV3-1 CASSQGRAQYF
TRBV4-2 CACSQDFEGEDEKLFF
TRBV29-1 CSGVHRGAQHF
TRBV25-1 CASSGIFSGANYGYTF
TRBV9 CASSVATNEDRGLYNEQFF
TRBV5-1 CASSASMDTQYF
TRBV7-9 CASSPSATEAFF
TRBV5-6 CASSDIGQGSETQYF
TRBV29-1 CSVEDLEDRGEDTQYF